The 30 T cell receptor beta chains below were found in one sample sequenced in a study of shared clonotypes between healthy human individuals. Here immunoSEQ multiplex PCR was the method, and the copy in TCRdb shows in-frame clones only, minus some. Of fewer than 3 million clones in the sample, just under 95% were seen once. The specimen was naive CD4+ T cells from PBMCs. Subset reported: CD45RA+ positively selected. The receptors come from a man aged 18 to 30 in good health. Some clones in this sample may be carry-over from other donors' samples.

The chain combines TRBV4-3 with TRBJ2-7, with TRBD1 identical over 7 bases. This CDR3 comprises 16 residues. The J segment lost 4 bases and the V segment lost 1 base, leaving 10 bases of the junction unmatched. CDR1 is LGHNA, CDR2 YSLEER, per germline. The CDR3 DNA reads TGCGCCAGCAGCCAAGCTTTGTCGGGACAGTTATACGAGCAGTACTTC. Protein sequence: CASSQALSGQLYEQYF.

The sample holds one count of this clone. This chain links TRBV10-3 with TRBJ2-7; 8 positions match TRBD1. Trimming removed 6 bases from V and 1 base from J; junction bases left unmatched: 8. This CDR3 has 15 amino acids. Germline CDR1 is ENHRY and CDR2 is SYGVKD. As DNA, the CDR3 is TGTGCCATCAGGGATTCACAGGGGGTATCCTACGAGCAGTACTTC. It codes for CAIRDSQGVSYEQYF.

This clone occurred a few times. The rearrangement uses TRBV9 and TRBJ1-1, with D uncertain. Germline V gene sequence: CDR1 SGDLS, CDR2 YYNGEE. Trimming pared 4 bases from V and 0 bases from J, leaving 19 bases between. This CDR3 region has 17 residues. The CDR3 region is CASSPQSGRTLNTEAFF. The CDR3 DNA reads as TGTGCCAGCAGCCCCCAATCAGGTAGAACCTTGAACACTGAAGCTTTCTTT. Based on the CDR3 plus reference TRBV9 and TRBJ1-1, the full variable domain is DSGVTQTPKHLITATGQRVTLRCSPRSGDLSVYWYQQSLDQGLQFLIQYYNGEERAKGNILERFSAQQFPDLHSELNLSSLELGDSALYFCASSPQSGRTLNTEAFFGQGTRLTVV.

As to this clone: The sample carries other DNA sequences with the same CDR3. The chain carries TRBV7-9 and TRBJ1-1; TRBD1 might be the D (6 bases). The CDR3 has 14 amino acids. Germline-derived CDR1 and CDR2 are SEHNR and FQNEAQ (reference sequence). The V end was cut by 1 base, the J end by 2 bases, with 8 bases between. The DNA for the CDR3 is TGTGCCAGCAGCTTAGGGACAGAAAACACTGAAGCTTTCTTT. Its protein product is CASSLGTENTEAFF.

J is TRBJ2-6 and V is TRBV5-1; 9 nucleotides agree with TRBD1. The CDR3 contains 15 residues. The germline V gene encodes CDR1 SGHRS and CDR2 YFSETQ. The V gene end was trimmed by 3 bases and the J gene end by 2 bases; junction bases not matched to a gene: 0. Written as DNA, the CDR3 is TGCGCCAGCAGCTGGACAGGGGCTGGGGCCAACGTCCTGACTTTC. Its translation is CASSWTGAGANVLTF.

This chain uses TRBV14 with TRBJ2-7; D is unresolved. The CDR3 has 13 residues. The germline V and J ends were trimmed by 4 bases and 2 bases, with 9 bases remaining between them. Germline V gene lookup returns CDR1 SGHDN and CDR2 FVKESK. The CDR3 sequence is CASSRGRAYEQYF. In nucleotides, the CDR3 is TGTGCCAGCAGCCGAGGACGGGCCTACGAGCAGTACTTC. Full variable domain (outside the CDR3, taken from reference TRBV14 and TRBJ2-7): EAGVTQFPSHSVIEKGQTVTLRCDPISGHDNLYWYRRVMGKEIKFLLHFVKESKQDESGMPNNRFLAERTGGTYSTLKVQPAELEDSGVYFCASSRGRAYEQYFGPGTRLTVT.

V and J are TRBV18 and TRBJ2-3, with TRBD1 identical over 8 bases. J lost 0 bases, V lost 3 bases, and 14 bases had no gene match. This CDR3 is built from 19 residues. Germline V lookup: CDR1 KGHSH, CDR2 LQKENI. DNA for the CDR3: TGTGCCAGCTCACCCCTCCCCCTATTGACAGGGGCGAGCACAGATACGCAGTATTTT. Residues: CASSPLPLLTGASTDTQYF.

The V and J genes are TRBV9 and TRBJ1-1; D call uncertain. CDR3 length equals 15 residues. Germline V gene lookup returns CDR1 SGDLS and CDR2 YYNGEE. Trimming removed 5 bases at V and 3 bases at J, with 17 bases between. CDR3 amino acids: CASSRADFGYTEAFF. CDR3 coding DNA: TGTGCCAGCAGTCGGGCTGACTTCGGGTACACTGAAGCTTTCTTT.

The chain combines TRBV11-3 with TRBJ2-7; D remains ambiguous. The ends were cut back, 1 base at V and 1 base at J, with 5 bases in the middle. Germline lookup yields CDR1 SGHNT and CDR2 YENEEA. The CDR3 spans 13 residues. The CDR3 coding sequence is TGTGCCAGCAGCTTAGGGCGTTCCTACGAGCAGTACTTC. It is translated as CASSLGRSYEQYF.

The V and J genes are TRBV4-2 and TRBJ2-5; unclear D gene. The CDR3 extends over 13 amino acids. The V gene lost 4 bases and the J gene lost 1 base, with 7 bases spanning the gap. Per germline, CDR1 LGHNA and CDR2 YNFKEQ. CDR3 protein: CASSRASQETQYF. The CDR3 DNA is TGTGCCAGCAGCCGGGCCAGCCAAGAGACCCAGTACTTC.

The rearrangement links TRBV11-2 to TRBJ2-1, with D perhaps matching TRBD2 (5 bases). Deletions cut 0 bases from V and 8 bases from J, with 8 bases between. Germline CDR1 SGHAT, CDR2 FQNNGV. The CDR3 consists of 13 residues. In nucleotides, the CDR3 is TGTGCCAGCAGCTTAGATCTTAGCGATGAGCAGTTCTTC. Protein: CASSLDLSDEQFF.

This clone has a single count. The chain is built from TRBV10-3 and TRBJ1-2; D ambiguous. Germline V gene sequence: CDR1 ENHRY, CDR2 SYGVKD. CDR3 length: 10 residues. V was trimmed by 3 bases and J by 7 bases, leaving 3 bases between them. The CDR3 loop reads CAISDRGYTF. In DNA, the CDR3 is TGTGCCATCAGTGACCGTGGCTACACCTTC.

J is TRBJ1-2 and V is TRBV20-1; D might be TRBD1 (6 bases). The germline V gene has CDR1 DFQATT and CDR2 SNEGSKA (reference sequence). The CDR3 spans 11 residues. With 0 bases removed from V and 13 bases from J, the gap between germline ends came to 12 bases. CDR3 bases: TGCAGTGCTAGAGATAGCAGGGGATCCACCTTC. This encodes CSARDSRGSTF.

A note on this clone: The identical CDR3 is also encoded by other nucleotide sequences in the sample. CDR3 bases: TGTGCCAGCAGTGAATCAGGGACATACGAGCAGTACTTC. Its protein product is CASSESGTYEQYF. V gene TRBV25-1 combines with J gene TRBJ2-7, with D possibly matching TRBD1 (6 bases). This CDR3 region has 13 residues. Trimming cost V 1 base and J 4 bases, with 8 bases left between them. In germline, CDR1 is MGHDK, CDR2 SYGVNS.

For the CDR3, the DNA is TGCGCCAGCAGCTTGGAGTTGGGGACCCCATCCCCCGGGGAGCTGTTTTTT. It yields the protein CASSLELGTPSPGELFF. The V call is TRBV5-1, the J call TRBJ2-2; D may correspond to TRBD1 or TRBD2 (5 bases each). V was trimmed by 0 bases and J by 6 bases, leaving 18 bases between them. The germline V gene has CDR1 SGHRS and CDR2 YFSETQ. This CDR3 has 17 amino acids.

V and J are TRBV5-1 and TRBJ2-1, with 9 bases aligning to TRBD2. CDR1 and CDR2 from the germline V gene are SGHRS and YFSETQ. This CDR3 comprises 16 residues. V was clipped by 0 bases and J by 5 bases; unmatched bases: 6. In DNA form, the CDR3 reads TGCGCCAGCAGCTTGGCAGTGACTAGCGGCCACAATGAGCAGTTCTTC. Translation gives CASSLAVTSGHNEQFF.

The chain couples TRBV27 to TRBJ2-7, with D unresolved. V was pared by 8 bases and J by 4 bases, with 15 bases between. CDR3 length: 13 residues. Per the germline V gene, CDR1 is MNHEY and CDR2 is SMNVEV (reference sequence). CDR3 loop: CASGDVARYEQYF. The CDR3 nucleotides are TGTGCCAGCGGAGACGTCGCTAGATACGAGCAGTACTTC.

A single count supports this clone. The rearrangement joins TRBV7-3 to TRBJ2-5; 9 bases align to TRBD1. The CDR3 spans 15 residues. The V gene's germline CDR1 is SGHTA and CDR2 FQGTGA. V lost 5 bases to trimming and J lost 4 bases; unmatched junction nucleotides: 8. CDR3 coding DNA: TGTGCCAGCAGCCCCGGGGGACAGGGCCGAGAGACCCAGTACTTC. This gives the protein CASSPGGQGRETQYF.

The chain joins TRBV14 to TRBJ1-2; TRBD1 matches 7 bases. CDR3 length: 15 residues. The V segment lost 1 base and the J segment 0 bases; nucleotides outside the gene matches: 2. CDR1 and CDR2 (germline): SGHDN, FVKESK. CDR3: CASSQGDRTNYGYTF. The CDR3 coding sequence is TGTGCCAGCAGCCAAGGGGACAGAACTAACTATGGCTACACCTTC.

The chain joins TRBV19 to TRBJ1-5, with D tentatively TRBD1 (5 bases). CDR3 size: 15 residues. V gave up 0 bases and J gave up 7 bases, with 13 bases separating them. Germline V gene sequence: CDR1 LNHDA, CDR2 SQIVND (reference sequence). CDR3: CASSIDLRVRQPQHF. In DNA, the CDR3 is TGTGCCAGTAGTATAGATCTCAGGGTCAGACAGCCCCAGCATTTT. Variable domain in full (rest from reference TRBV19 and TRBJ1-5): DGGITQSPKYLFRKEGQNVTLSCEQNLNHDAMYWYRQDPGQGLRLIYYSQIVNDFQKGDIAEGYSVSREKKESFPLTVTSAQKNPTAFYLCASSIDLRVRQPQHFGDGTRLSIL.

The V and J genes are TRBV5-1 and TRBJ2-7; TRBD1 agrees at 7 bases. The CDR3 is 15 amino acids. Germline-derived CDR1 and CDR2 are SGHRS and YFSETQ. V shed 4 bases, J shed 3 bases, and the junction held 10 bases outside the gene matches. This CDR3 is CASSLSPQGIYEQYF. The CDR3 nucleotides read TGCGCCAGCAGCCTAAGCCCACAGGGGATCTACGAGCAGTACTTC.

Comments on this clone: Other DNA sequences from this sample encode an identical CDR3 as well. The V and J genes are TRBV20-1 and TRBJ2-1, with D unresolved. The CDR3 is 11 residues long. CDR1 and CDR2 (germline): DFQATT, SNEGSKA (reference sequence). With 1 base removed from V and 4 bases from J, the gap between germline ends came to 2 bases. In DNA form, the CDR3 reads TGCAGTGCTAGAGTTTACAATGAGCAGTTCTTC. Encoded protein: CSARVYNEQFF.

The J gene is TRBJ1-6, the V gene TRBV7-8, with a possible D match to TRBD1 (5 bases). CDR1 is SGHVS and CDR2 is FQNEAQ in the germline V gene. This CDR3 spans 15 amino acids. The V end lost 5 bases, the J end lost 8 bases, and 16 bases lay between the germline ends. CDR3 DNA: TGTGCCAGCAGCCCTAGGGCAACAGGAGATTCACCCCTCCACTTT. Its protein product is CASSPRATGDSPLHF.

CDR3 DNA: TGTGCCAGCAGCGTATTAGCGGCGAATCGAGATACGCAGTATTTT. The encoded protein is CASSVLAANRDTQYF. The chain employs TRBV9 and TRBJ2-3; D possibly corresponds to TRBD2 (6 bases). Germline lookup yields CDR1 SGDLS and CDR2 YYNGEE. With 1 base removed from V and 5 bases from J, the gap between germline ends came to 14 bases. There are 15 residues in the CDR3.

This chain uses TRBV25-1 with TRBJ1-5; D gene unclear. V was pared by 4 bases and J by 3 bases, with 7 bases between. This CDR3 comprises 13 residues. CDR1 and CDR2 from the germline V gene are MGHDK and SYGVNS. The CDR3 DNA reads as TGTGCCAGCAGTGGCCCCCTCAATCAGCCCCAGCATTTT. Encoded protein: CASSGPLNQPQHF. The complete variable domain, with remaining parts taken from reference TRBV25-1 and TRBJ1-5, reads EADIYQTPRYLVIGTGKKITLECSQTMGHDKMYWYQQDPGMELHLIHYSYGVNSTEKGDLSSESTVSRIRTEHFPLTLESARPSHTSQYLCASSGPLNQPQHFGDGTRLSIL.

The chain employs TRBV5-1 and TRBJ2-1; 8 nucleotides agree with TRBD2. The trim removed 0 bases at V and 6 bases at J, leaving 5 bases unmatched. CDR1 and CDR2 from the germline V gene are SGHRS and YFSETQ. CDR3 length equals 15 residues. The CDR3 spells CASSLAGAGANEQFF. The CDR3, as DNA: TGCGCCAGCAGCTTGGCGGGAGCGGGAGCCAATGAGCAGTTCTTC.

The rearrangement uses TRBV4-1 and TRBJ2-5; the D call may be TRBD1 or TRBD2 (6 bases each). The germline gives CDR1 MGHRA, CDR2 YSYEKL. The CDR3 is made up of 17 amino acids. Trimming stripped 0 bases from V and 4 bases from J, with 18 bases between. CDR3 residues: CASSQDPAEGDGETQYF. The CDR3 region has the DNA TGCGCCAGCAGCCAAGATCCGGCGGAGGGGGATGGAGAGACCCAGTACTTC.

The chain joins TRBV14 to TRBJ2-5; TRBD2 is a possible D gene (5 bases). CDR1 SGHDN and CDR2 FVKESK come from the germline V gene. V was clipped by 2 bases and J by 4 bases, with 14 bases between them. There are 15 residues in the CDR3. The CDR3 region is CASSQRGPFRETQYF. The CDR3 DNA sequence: TGTGCCAGCAGCCAACGCGGGCCGTTTAGAGAGACCCAGTACTTC.

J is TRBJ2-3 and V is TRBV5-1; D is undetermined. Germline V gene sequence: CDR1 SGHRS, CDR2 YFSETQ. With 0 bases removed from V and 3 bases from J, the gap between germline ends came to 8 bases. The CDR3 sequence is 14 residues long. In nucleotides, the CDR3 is TGCGCCAGCAGCTTGGATGGTGCGACAGATACGCAGTATTTT. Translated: CASSLDGATDTQYF.

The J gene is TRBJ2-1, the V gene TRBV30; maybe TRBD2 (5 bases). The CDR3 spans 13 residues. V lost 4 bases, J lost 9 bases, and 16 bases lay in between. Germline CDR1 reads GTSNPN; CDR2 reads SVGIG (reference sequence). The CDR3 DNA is TGTGCCTGGACGGGGTTGGGTCGGACTGAGCAGTTCTTC. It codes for CAWTGLGRTEQFF.